This T cell receptor beta chain is from a study of shared clonotypes between healthy human individuals. Overall study findings and caveats: Clonotype sharing levels among donors were expected to vary with sequencing depth.

This clone was recorded once. Its specificity is not known. Germline and junction disagree at one end, which may indicate a read error. Replicate PCRs run on unsorted PBMC used 250 to 300 ng DNA, which was approximately 29,000 T cell genomes. Clones were sequenced by immunoSEQ multiplex PCR, and TCRdb holds only the in-frame ones, with some missing. The sample shows about 480,000 clones, roughly 79% of them seen only once. The germline gives CDR1 KGHSH, CDR2 LQKENI. The CDR3 is made up of 21 amino acids. The V call is TRBV18, the J call TRBJ2-2, with 10 nucleotides matching TRBD2. The clonotype comes from a middle-aged woman in good health. Some clones in this sample may be carry-over from other donors' samples. Sequencing used PBMCs. CDR3 sequence reads: CASSPRQDLLAGEGQTGELFF. CDR3 bases: TGTGCCAGCTCGCCACGACAGGATTTGCTAGCGGGAGAGGGACAAACCGGGGAGCTGTTTTTT.